This note documents a single T cell receptor beta chain sequence. These data originate in a study of T cell changes during pregnancy in multiple sclerosis. Sequencing was performed with immunoSEQ multiplex PCR; in TCRdb, only in-frame clones are kept and a portion is missing. The sample has some 40,000 clones; about nine tenths are singletons. The trim removed 4 bases at V and 0 bases at J, leaving 7 bases unmatched. The CDR3 sequence is 18 residues long. CDR1 is SGHRS and CDR2 is YFSETQ in the germline V gene. The TCR comes from a female donor in good health, enrolled as a control in a pregnancy study. This sample comprised CD4+ T cells from peripheral blood mononuclear cells, obtained in the third trimester of pregnancy. This chain links TRBV5-1 with TRBJ2-3, with 14 bases aligning to TRBD2. CDR3 bases: TGCGCCAGCAGCACCGGACTAGCGGGGGGAGGGAGCACAGATACGCAGTATTTT. It codes for CASSTGLAGGGSTDTQYF.